This T cell receptor (beta chain) is drawn from a study of cytomegalovirus exposure and HLA in healthy donors. Study-wide points: TCR beta V- and J-gene trimming, according to a later analysis, was linked to a missense DCLRE1C variant. Among TCR beta chains of equal frequency, HLA-associated ones were more clonally expanded in a later analysis.

The CDR3 is 16 amino acids. Trimming took 1 base from V and 3 from J; bases not matched to a gene: 7. Germline assignment: CDR1 LNHNV and CDR2 YYDKDF (reference sequence). Of note for this clone: The antigen remains undetermined.

In the PCR, 60 Vbeta and 13 Jbeta primers were used. Assay used: immunoSEQ multiplex PCR; TCRdb lists only in-frame clones, some missing. There are 150,000 to 200,000 clones in the sample; around four fifths occur only once, and roughly 10% lies in the top ten. The TCR comes from a man aged 18 to 30 in good health and CMV-seropositive. The gene calls are TRBV15 and TRBJ2-3, with 7 bases identical to TRBD2. The sequenced sample consisted of PBMCs. The CDR3 spells CATSRGAGRRTDTQYF. In DNA form, the CDR3 reads TGTGCCACCAGCAGAGGGGCCGGGAGGAGGACAGATACGCAGTATTTT.